Listed here are 25 T cell receptor beta chains from one sample, sequenced in a study of T cell repertoires in cytomegalovirus infection. These receptors are not linked to any known antigen. TCRdb re-derived calls from the reads in MiXCR, one entry per CDR3 protein. The table has around 140,000 distinct CDR3 sequences, over 30% seen once. Sequenced here: CD8+ T cells from cultured PBMCs, sampled from culture after CMV antigen stimulation. The receptors come from a human donor in good health (CMV status not recorded). Some clones in this sample may be carry-over from other donors' samples.

This clonotype has just a few counts. This rearrangement joins TRBV5-1 to TRBJ2-7, with D uncertain. The CDR3 covers 14 residues. The V gene's germline CDR1 is SGHRS and CDR2 YFSETQ. The V end was cut by 4 bases, the J end by 0 bases, with 11 bases between. CDR3 in amino acids: CASSEDPSSYEQYF. For the CDR3, the DNA is TGCGCCAGCAGCGAGGACCCGAGCTCCTACGAGCAGTACTTC.

The chain has TRBV27 and TRBJ1-2; 12 bases line up with TRBD1. This CDR3 is built from 14 residues. V lost 6 bases and J lost 8; bases outside the gene matches: 7. Germline lookup yields CDR1 MNHEY and CDR2 SMNVEV (reference sequence). The CDR3 here is CASSPGQGARGYTF. Here the CDR3 DNA reads TGTGCCAGCAGCCCGGGACAGGGGGCGCGGGGCTACACCTTC.

The chain carries TRBV7-8 and TRBJ2-3; D might be TRBD1 (6 bases). The CDR3 runs 16 residues. The germline V and J ends were trimmed by 1 base and 4 bases, with 15 bases remaining between them. CDR1 is SGHVS and CDR2 is FQNEAQ in the germline V gene. Written as DNA, the CDR3 is TGTGCCAGCAGCTTAGATGACAGGATGACTTCAGATACGCAGTATTTT. Translating gives CASSLDDRMTSDTQYF.

The chain combines TRBV4-1 with TRBJ2-7, with D perhaps being TRBD1 or TRBD2 (5 bases each). This CDR3 is 15 amino acids long. Trimming left V 0 bases short and J 6 bases short, with 15 bases between. Germline V gene data show CDR1 as MGHRA and CDR2 as YSYEKL. The CDR3 sequence is CASSQDGQGVGEQYF. The CDR3 DNA sequence: TGCGCCAGCAGCCAAGATGGTCAGGGAGTGGGCGAGCAGTACTTC.

This clonotype was picked up many times. This chain joins TRBV7-8 and TRBJ1-2, with D possibly TRBD1 on 5 matching bases. The CDR3 loop spans 14 amino acids. V shed 4 bases and J shed 0 bases, with 9 bases lying between them. From germline, CDR1 is SGHVS and CDR2 FQNEAQ. CDR3 amino acids: CASSSLTANYGYTF. The CDR3 DNA sequence: TGTGCCAGCAGCTCTTTGACAGCTAACTATGGCTACACCTTC.

V and J are TRBV19 and TRBJ1-1, with D unclear. Trimming removed 1 base from V and 0 bases from J, with 3 bases in between. Looked up from germline, CDR1 is LNHDA and CDR2 is SQIVND (reference sequence). The CDR3 length is 13 residues. CDR3 in amino acids: CASSIVLNTEAFF. CDR3 in DNA: TGTGCCAGTAGTATAGTACTGAACACTGAAGCTTTCTTT.

This rearrangement joins TRBV19 to TRBJ2-4; D is unclear. The germline CDR1 and CDR2 sequences are LNHDA and SQIVND (reference sequence). Trimming pared 5 bases from V and 1 base from J, leaving 6 bases between. This CDR3 is 13 amino acids long. CDR3: CASSYYAKNIQYF. The CDR3 DNA reads TGTGCCAGTAGTTATTATGCCAAAAACATTCAGTACTTC. Using reference TRBV19 and TRBJ2-4 for the parts outside the CDR3, the full variable domain is DGGITQSPKYLFRKEGQNVTLSCEQNLNHDAMYWYRQDPGQGLRLIYYSQIVNDFQKGDIAEGYSVSREKKESFPLTVTSAQKNPTAFYLCASSYYAKNIQYFGAGTRLSVL.

The table lists this clonotype with many counts. V usage is TRBV7-8 and J usage is TRBJ2-1; 7 bases are a match to TRBD1. Looked up from germline, CDR1 is SGHVS and CDR2 is FQNEAQ. J was trimmed by 2 bases and V by 1 base; bases with no gene match: 2. This CDR3 has 15 amino acids. CDR3 loop: CASSLETGAYNEQFF. CDR3 bases: TGTGCCAGCAGCTTAGAAACAGGGGCCTACAATGAGCAGTTCTTC.

The rearrangement joins TRBV5-4 to TRBJ1-1, with a possible D match to TRBD1 (6 bases). Trimming took 0 bases from V and 4 from J, leaving 10 bases between them. Germline V lookup: CDR1 SGHNT, CDR2 YYREEE (reference sequence). The CDR3 contains 14 residues. CDR3 sequence (DNA): TGTGCCAGCAGCTTGGCCGGGGGGGCCACTGAAGCTTTCTTT. Translated: CASSLAGGATEAFF.

This clonotype was recorded many times. This chain uses TRBV7-6 with TRBJ2-7; 8 bases are shared with TRBD1. The V and J ends lost 1 base and 6 bases, in that order; junction bases with no gene match: 8. From germline, CDR1 is SGHVS and CDR2 FNYEAQ. The CDR3 spans 15 residues. CDR3: CASSLGPDRGLEQYF. The CDR3 DNA is TGTGCCAGCAGCTTAGGGCCCGACAGGGGACTCGAGCAGTACTTC.

The V gene is TRBV7-9, the J gene TRBJ2-7, with D unclear. The CDR3 covers 14 residues. Germline CDR1 SEHNR, CDR2 FQNEAQ (reference sequence). Trimming shortened V by 3 bases and J by 1 base, and 10 bases separated the two germline ends. CDR3: CASSFPFPSYEQYF. The CDR3, as DNA: TGTGCCAGCAGCTTCCCCTTTCCATCCTACGAGCAGTACTTC.

This clonotype was counted only a few times. V is TRBV7-9 and J is TRBJ2-7, with TRBD1 as a possible D gene (7 bases). With 4 bases removed from V and 3 bases from J, the gap between germline ends came to 16 bases. The germline gives CDR1 SEHNR, CDR2 FQNEAQ (reference sequence). The CDR3 is 15 amino acids. The CDR3 DNA follows: TGTGCCAGCAGCTATCAGGGGGGTTCCGACTACGAGCAGTACTTC. As protein: CASSYQGGSDYEQYF.

The gene calls are TRBV18 and TRBJ2-7; D possibly matches TRBD1 or TRBD2 (5 bases each). The CDR3 contains 15 residues. Trimming left V 2 bases short and J 2 bases short, with 13 bases between. Germline V gives CDR1 KGHSH, CDR2 LQKENI. The CDR3 bases are TGTGCCAGCTCACCAGTTGAGGGGTGGCCCTACGAGCAGTACTTC. Its protein product is CASSPVEGWPYEQYF. The full variable domain, rest sourced from reference TRBV18 and TRBJ2-7, is NAGVMQNPRHLVRRRGQEARLRCSPMKGHSHVYWYRQLPEEGLKFMVYLQKENIIDESGMPKERFSAEFPKEGPSILRIQQVVRGDSAAYFCASSPVEGWPYEQYFGPGTRLTVT.

This clonotype was detected a few times. The chain is built from TRBV29-1 and TRBJ2-6; perhaps TRBD1 as D (5 bases). V was trimmed by 3 bases and J by 1 base, leaving 10 bases between them. This CDR3 is 15 amino acids long. Per germline, CDR1 SQVTM and CDR2 ANQGSEA. The chain's CDR3 is CSVDRDLSGANVLTF. DNA of the CDR3: TGCAGCGTTGACAGGGATCTGTCTGGGGCCAACGTCCTGACTTTC.

This clonotype was recorded many times. This chain connects TRBV27 to TRBJ2-2, with 8 bases lining up with TRBD2. V was clipped by 4 bases and J by 8 bases; unmatched bases: 12. The CDR3 has 16 residues. Germline V gives CDR1 MNHEY, CDR2 SMNVEV (reference sequence). The CDR3 here is CASSSLGGGLMGELFF. CDR3 DNA sequence: TGTGCCAGCAGTTCCTTGGGCGGGGGGCTCATGGGGGAGCTGTTTTTT.

This clonotype has only a few counts. The V gene is TRBV6-9, the J gene TRBJ1-2; D perhaps matches TRBD1 (5 bases). CDR3 size: 13 residues. V lost 6 bases to trimming and J lost 3 bases, with 11 bases between them. Germline lookup yields CDR1 MNHGY and CDR2 SVAAGI. DNA for the CDR3: TGTGCCAGCAGATTTAGACAGTACTATGGCTACACCTTC. It is translated as CASRFRQYYGYTF.

This rearrangement joins TRBV6-6 to TRBJ1-1; possibly TRBD1 for D (6 bases). V lost 6 bases, J lost 4 bases, and 12 bases lay in between. This CDR3 is 13 amino acids long. From germline, CDR1 is MNHNY and CDR2 SVGAGI (reference sequence). CDR3 in DNA: TGTGCCAGCAGATTGACAGGAAGCACTGAAGCTTTCTTT. Amino acids: CASRLTGSTEAFF.

The chain uses TRBV2 and TRBJ1-5, with a possible D match to TRBD1 (5 bases). This CDR3 is built from 14 residues. Per germline, CDR1 SNHLY and CDR2 FYNNEI. Trimming pared 4 bases from V and 3 bases from J, leaving 10 bases between. The DNA for the CDR3 is TGTGCCAGCAGTGGGGCAGGGAACAATCAGCCCCAGCATTTT. Translation: CASSGAGNNQPQHF.

The chain has TRBV15 and TRBJ1-1, with 10 bases that match TRBD1. The germline CDR1 and CDR2 sequences are LNHNV and YYDKDF (reference sequence). After removal of 0 bases from V and 4 bases from J, the junction contained 5 bases not matched to a gene. This CDR3 region has 16 residues. CDR3 sequence (DNA): TGTGCCACCAGCAGAGATCTCGGGACAGGGGCCACTGAAGCTTTCTTT. Its protein is CATSRDLGTGATEAFF.

The CDR3 region is CASAQGVGETQYF. DNA for the CDR3: TGTGCTAGTGCCCAAGGGGTTGGGGAGACCCAGTACTTC. V usage is TRBV12-5 and J usage is TRBJ2-5; a possible D gene is TRBD1 (5 bases). Germline CDR1 is LGHNT and CDR2 is FRNRAP. The V end lost 7 bases, the J end lost 5 bases, and 14 bases lay between the germline ends. This CDR3 has 13 amino acids.

This clonotype was recorded a few times. The CDR3 loop reads CASSTGTESSPLHF. CDR3 coding DNA: TGTGCCAGCAGCACCGGGACAGAGTCAAGTCCCCTCCACTTT. The V and J genes are TRBV5-5 and TRBJ1-6, with 7 bases fitting TRBD1. Per the germline V gene, CDR1 is SGHKS and CDR2 is YYEKEE (reference sequence). Trimming cost V 4 bases and J 13 bases; bases outside gene matches: 11. CDR3 length: 14 residues.

The chain employs TRBV7-8 and TRBJ2-7, with D hard to call. CDR1 SGHVS and CDR2 FQNEAQ come from the germline V gene. This CDR3 region has 15 residues. Trimming took 3 bases from V and 2 from J, leaving 14 bases between them. CDR3 region: CASSFYVSLPYEQYF. Here the CDR3 DNA reads TGTGCCAGCAGCTTTTACGTTAGCCTTCCCTACGAGCAGTACTTC.

This clonotype was recorded many times. This rearrangement joins TRBV7-8 to TRBJ1-6; D not certain. The CDR3 covers 18 residues. CDR1 is SGHVS, CDR2 FQNEAQ, per germline. Deletions cut 0 bases from V and 8 bases from J, with 20 bases between. As DNA, the CDR3 is TGTGCCAGCAGCTTAGCCGTATCCACCGGGCTCGGGGATTCACCCCTCCACTTT. Translating it yields CASSLAVSTGLGDSPLHF. Supplemented by reference TRBV7-8 and TRBJ1-6, the full variable domain reads GAGVSQSPRYKVAKRGQDVALRCDPISGHVSLFWYQQALGQGPEFLTYFQNEAQLDKSGLPSDRFFAERPEGSVSTLKIQRTQQEDSAVYLCASSLAVSTGLGDSPLHFGNGTRLTVT.

This clonotype has ten or more counts. The chain uses TRBV12-5 and TRBJ2-4; no reliable D call. The germline gives CDR1 LGHNT, CDR2 FRNRAP. The CDR3 runs 18 residues. V was cut by 0 bases and J by 0 bases, with 15 bases left in between. CDR3: CASGLVLTYRLAKNIQYF. In DNA, the CDR3 is TGTGCTAGTGGTTTGGTACTCACGTACAGACTAGCCAAAAACATTCAGTACTTC.

This clonotype was detected only a few times. The chain couples TRBV20-1 to TRBJ2-3, with D unresolved. Looked up from germline, CDR1 is DFQATT and CDR2 is SNEGSKA (reference sequence). V lost 4 bases to trimming and J lost 0 bases, with 14 bases between them. CDR3 length: 15 amino acids. The CDR3 reads CSAKVPLPSTDTQYF. CDR3 DNA: TGCAGTGCTAAAGTACCCTTACCTAGCACAGATACGCAGTATTTT.